This T cell receptor beta chain stems from a study of blood T cell repertoires in COVID-19. On the study more broadly: T cells, B-cell-depleted T cells, or PBMCs supplied cDNA or gDNA.

Source study methods: Amplifying reference gene primers gave estimates of nucleated cell counts. TCRdb's copy holds only in-frame clones and misses some; the assay was immunoSEQ multiplex PCR. The DNA was the basis for D and trimming; V, J and clone size are from that table. The table has 95,000 to 150,000 clones, about 82% seen once. The CDR3 is 16 residues long. Trimming shortened V by 5 bases and J by 6 bases, and 20 bases separated the two germline ends. Germline V gene lookup returns CDR1 SGHTA and CDR2 FQGTGA. The sequence came from a man between 60 and 75 years old with active or convalescent COVID-19. The specimen was peripheral blood. V is TRBV7-3 and J is TRBJ2-1, with TRBD2 as a possible D gene (5 bases). DNA for the CDR3: TGTGCCAGCAGCCCCGGGGAGTTCGCGTGGGGCAATGAGCAGTTCTTC. Protein product: CASSPGEFAWGNEQFF.